These 9 T cell receptor beta chains were sequenced from one sample in a study of T cell changes during pregnancy in multiple sclerosis. This table comes from immunoSEQ multiplex PCR, and its TCRdb copy is limited to in-frame clones, with some not included. Of some 41,000 clones listed, 85% to 95% were seen once; the top ten hold 7% to 8.5%. Specimen: CD8+ T cells from peripheral blood mononuclear cells, collected in the third trimester of pregnancy. These receptors were obtained from a female donor with multiple sclerosis, enrolled in a pregnancy study.

The chain couples TRBV29-1 to TRBJ2-7, with TRBD1 as a possible D gene (6 bases). This CDR3 is built from 13 residues. The germline gives CDR1 SQVTM, CDR2 ANQGSEA. Trimming removed 5 bases at V and 1 base at J, with 12 bases between. CDR3 nucleotides: TGCAGCGTTACTCTGACAGGATCCTACGAGCAGTACTTC. Amino acid sequence: CSVTLTGSYEQYF.

The chain uses TRBV4-2 and TRBJ1-1; D uncertain. CDR1 and CDR2 (germline): LGHNA, YNFKEQ. V was cut by 2 bases and J by 4 bases, with 11 bases left in between. This CDR3 comprises 14 residues. CDR3 in DNA: TGTGCCAGCAGCCAATCGTACGGGATCACTGAAGCTTTCTTT. Protein: CASSQSYGITEAFF.

This clone appeared a few times. V gene TRBV4-2 combines with J gene TRBJ2-2; no clear D. V was clipped by 0 bases and J by 5 bases, with 13 bases between them. Per the germline V gene, CDR1 is LGHNA and CDR2 is YNFKEQ. The CDR3 has 16 residues. The CDR3 loop reads CASSQDEVLGTGELFF. CDR3 in DNA: TGTGCCAGCAGCCAAGATGAAGTCCTAGGAACCGGGGAGCTGTTTTTT.

This chain connects TRBV2 to TRBJ2-5, with 9 bases matching TRBD1. Per germline, CDR1 SNHLY and CDR2 FYNNEI. This CDR3 is built from 19 residues. Trimming took 0 bases from V and 5 from J; bases not matched to a gene: 16. DNA for the CDR3: TGTGCCAGCAGTGAAGCAGGGAAAGCCGGACAGGGGAGGTGGGAGACCCAGTACTTC. It encodes CASSEAGKAGQGRWETQYF.

This clone was counted once. V and J are TRBV4-3 and TRBJ2-5; 12 bases match TRBD2. The CDR3 length is 17 residues. V was pared by 2 bases and J by 0 bases, with 4 bases of the junction left unmatched. In germline, CDR1 is LGHNA, CDR2 YSLEER. The CDR3 nucleotides read TGCGCCAGCAGCCAAAGACTAGCGGGGGCGTACCAAGAGACCCAGTACTTC. Encoded protein: CASSQRLAGAYQETQYF.

The chain has TRBV6-1 and TRBJ2-7; TRBD2 matches 12 bases. With V trimmed by 3 bases and J by 3 bases, 6 bases remained unmatched. CDR1 is MNHNS and CDR2 is SASEGT in the germline V gene. CDR3 size: 16 residues. The CDR3 DNA follows: TGTGCCAGCAGTGAGGGGCGACTAGCGGGAGTCTACGAGCAGTACTTC. This translates into CASSEGRLAGVYEQYF.

V is TRBV18 and J is TRBJ2-7; 11 nucleotides align to TRBD2. CDR3 length: 15 residues. Trimming took 6 bases from V and 3 from J; bases not matched to a gene: 7. Germline CDR1 reads KGHSH; CDR2 reads LQKENI. CDR3 coding DNA: TGTGCCAGCTCGGGGGCTGGGACTAGCGGCTACGAGCAGTACTTC. Translated: CASSGAGTSGYEQYF.

The V and J genes are TRBV9 and TRBJ1-4, with 9 nucleotides matching TRBD1. Germline loops: CDR1 SGDLS, CDR2 YYNGEE. Trimming took 3 bases from V and 7 from J; bases not matched to a gene: 7. The CDR3 has 15 residues. DNA of the CDR3: TGTGCCAGCAGCGGAATGACAGGGGGTCTTGAAAAACTGTTTTTT. Amino acid sequence: CASSGMTGGLEKLFF.

The V call is TRBV11-2, the J call TRBJ2-4; 7 positions agree with TRBD2. The trim removed 0 bases at V and 8 bases at J, leaving 10 bases unmatched. Germline lookup yields CDR1 SGHAT and CDR2 FQNNGV. The CDR3 has 16 residues. The CDR3 DNA reads as TGTGCCAGCAGCTTAGATAGCGGCGGGAGTGCGTACATTCAGTACTTC. The encoded protein is CASSLDSGGSAYIQYF.